Listed here are 8 T cell receptor beta chains from one sample, sequenced in a study of shared clonotypes between healthy human individuals. Sequenced by immunoSEQ multiplex PCR; TCRdb stores in-frame clones only, minus some. Of fewer than 2.5 million clones listed, under 95% were seen once; the top ten hold approximately 0.36%. Sequencing was performed on naive CD4+ T cells from PBMCs. Noted subset: CD45RA+ positively selected. The receptors were sampled from a man between 18 and 35 years old in good health. Some clones in this sample may be carry-over from other donors' samples.

This chain uses TRBV27 with TRBJ2-1, with 10 bases lining up with TRBD2. Trimming cost V 3 bases and J 6 bases; bases outside gene matches: 5. Germline CDR1 is MNHEY and CDR2 is SMNVEV (reference sequence). The CDR3 loop spans 15 amino acids. This chain's CDR3 is CASSFSAGGANEQFF. In DNA, the CDR3 is TGTGCCAGCAGTTTTTCAGCGGGAGGGGCCAATGAGCAGTTCTTC.

The rearrangement links TRBV28 to TRBJ2-1; a possible D gene is TRBD1 (7 bases). CDR1 and CDR2 (germline): MDHEN, SYDVKM. The CDR3 contains 16 residues. Trimming pared 5 bases from V and 4 bases from J, leaving 18 bases between. The DNA of the CDR3 is TGTGCCAGCAGTCAACTCCAGGGGGGATCATACAATGAGCAGTTCTTC. Its protein product is CASSQLQGGSYNEQFF.

This chain connects TRBV7-3 to TRBJ2-5; 10 nucleotides agree with TRBD1. Unmatched junction bases numbered 6, after V lost 4 bases and J lost 1 base. This CDR3 has 16 amino acids. In germline, CDR1 is SGHTA, CDR2 FQGTGA. The CDR3 spells CASSWSGQGPQETQYF. CDR3 DNA: TGTGCCAGCAGCTGGTCGGGACAGGGGCCCCAAGAGACCCAGTACTTC.

V and J are TRBV11-2 and TRBJ2-7; TRBD1 agrees at 10 bases. The CDR3 sequence is 15 residues long. The V gene's germline CDR1 is SGHAT and CDR2 FQNNGV. Germline trimming cut 4 bases from V and 6 bases from J; bases unmatched to any gene: 9. The CDR3 reads CASSSGGTGVSEQYF. The CDR3 coding sequence is TGTGCCAGCAGCTCCGGGGGGACAGGGGTTTCCGAGCAGTACTTC.

The chain couples TRBV5-1 to TRBJ1-1; the match to TRBD1 covers 9 bases. The CDR3 runs 16 residues. V was pared by 0 bases and J by 2 bases, with 5 bases of the junction left unmatched. Per the germline V gene, CDR1 is SGHRS and CDR2 is YFSETQ. The DNA for the CDR3 is TGCGCCAGCAGCTTGGCAGGACAGGGGTTAAACACTGAAGCTTTCTTT. Its translation is CASSLAGQGLNTEAFF.

The chain joins TRBV11-2 to TRBJ1-2; D unresolved. V lost 1 base and J 0 bases, leaving 12 bases between the germline ends. Germline assignment: CDR1 SGHAT and CDR2 FQNNGV. The CDR3 runs to 16 residues. The CDR3 is CASSLGRAPANYGYTF. The CDR3 DNA sequence: TGTGCCAGCAGCTTAGGACGGGCCCCAGCTAACTATGGCTACACCTTC.

The chain is built from TRBV6-1 and TRBJ2-5, with 7 bases matching TRBD1. CDR1 and CDR2 from the germline V gene are MNHNS and SASEGT. This CDR3 has 14 residues. V was clipped by 7 bases and J by 4 bases; unmatched bases: 9. The CDR3: CASIPDRARETQYF. CDR3 DNA: TGTGCCAGCATCCCCGACAGGGCACGAGAGACCCAGTACTTC.

The chain links TRBV11-2 to TRBJ2-7; 9 bases map to TRBD2. The germline CDR1 and CDR2 sequences are SGHAT and FQNNGV. This CDR3 has 17 amino acids. The J segment lost 2 bases and the V segment lost 5 bases, leaving 13 bases of the junction unmatched. CDR3 region: CASSRLGASGAAYEQYF. In nucleotides, the CDR3 is TGTGCCAGCAGCCGCCTCGGGGCTAGCGGGGCGGCCTACGAGCAGTACTTC.